These T cell receptor beta chains were read from a single sample in a study of T-cell reconstitution after alpha-beta-depleted transplantation in children. TCRdb recomputed calls from the PCR reads with MiXCR, one row per CDR3 protein. The sample has 200,000 to 250,000 distinct CDR3 sequences, around 9.9% seen once. Sequenced material: PBMCs, taken before TCRalphabeta/CD19-depleted stem cell transplant. Receptor source: a child younger than two with acute myeloid leukemia, due to receive a stem cell transplant. CDR3s include the opening cysteine and the closing phenylalanine or tryptophan. Each record gives: D gene, J gene, V gene, clone size, CDR3 protein, CDR3 DNA. A D gene is named only where the DNA matches it firmly. Rows may omit the clone size; those that give it use once, few, many or a size class.

d_call: -
j_call: TRBJ2-7
v_call: TRBV5-1
clone_size: many
cdr3_aa: CASSLEGFYEQYF
cdr3_nt: TGCGCCAGCAGCTTGGAAGGCTTCTACGAGCAGTACTTC

d_call: -
j_call: TRBJ1-1
v_call: TRBV25-1
clone_size: many
cdr3_aa: CASSDLRGQLNTEAFF
cdr3_nt: TGTGCCAGCAGTGACCTCCGGGGACAATTGAACACTGAAGCTTTCTTT

d_call: TRBD1
j_call: TRBJ2-4
v_call: TRBV18
clone_size: -
cdr3_aa: CASSPPGTGAYIQYF
cdr3_nt: TGTGCCAGCTCACCACCGGGGACAGGGGCGTACATTCAGTACTTC

d_call: -
j_call: TRBJ1-2
v_call: TRBV14
clone_size: many
cdr3_aa: CASSQVSANYGYTF
cdr3_nt: TGTGCCAGCAGCCAAGTCTCGGCCAACTATGGCTACACCTTC

d_call: -
j_call: TRBJ1-1
v_call: TRBV21-1
clone_size: many
cdr3_aa: CASSCRDSVNMNTEAFF
cdr3_nt: TGTGCCAGCAGCTGCCGCGACAGCGTTAACATGAACACTGAAGCTTTCTTT

d_call: TRBD1
j_call: TRBJ2-1
v_call: TRBV20-1
clone_size: many
cdr3_aa: CSAQDRDIHNEQFF
cdr3_nt: TGCAGTGCCCAGGACAGGGATATCCACAATGAGCAGTTCTTC

d_call: -
j_call: TRBJ1-1
v_call: TRBV18
clone_size: many
cdr3_aa: CASSPKQSTEAFF
cdr3_nt: TGTGCCAGCTCACCGAAACAGTCCACTGAAGCTTTCTTT

d_call: -
j_call: TRBJ2-7
v_call: TRBV12-3/TRBV12-4
clone_size: many
cdr3_aa: CASSSGSASYEQYF
cdr3_nt: TGTGCCAGCAGTTCTGGGTCAGCGTCCTACGAGCAGTACTTC

d_call: TRBD1
j_call: TRBJ2-1
v_call: TRBV24-1
clone_size: -
cdr3_aa: CATSDAAGQGFSNEQFF
cdr3_nt: TGTGCCACCAGTGATGCCGCGGGACAGGGGTTCAGCAATGAGCAGTTCTTC

d_call: -
j_call: TRBJ2-7
v_call: TRBV6-2/TRBV6-3
clone_size: many
cdr3_aa: CASSYSALSSYEQYF
cdr3_nt: TGTGCCAGCAGTTACTCAGCATTAAGCTCCTACGAGCAGTACTTC

d_call: TRBD2
j_call: TRBJ2-3
v_call: TRBV7-2
clone_size: many
cdr3_aa: CASSFGRATDTQYF
cdr3_nt: TGTGCCAGCAGCTTCGGGAGGGCCACAGATACGCAGTATTTT

d_call: TRBD2
j_call: TRBJ2-7
v_call: TRBV7-2
clone_size: many
cdr3_aa: CASSKGGGRGAYEQYF
cdr3_nt: TGTGCCAGCAGCAAAGGGGGCGGGAGGGGGGCCTACGAGCAGTACTTC

d_call: -
j_call: TRBJ1-4
v_call: TRBV7-2
clone_size: many
cdr3_aa: CASSLRRGRSEKLFF
cdr3_nt: TGTGCCAGCAGCTTAAGGCGGGGGAGGAGTGAAAAACTGTTTTTT

d_call: TRBD1
j_call: TRBJ1-1
v_call: TRBV7-9
clone_size: many
cdr3_aa: CASRPDRVEKGAFF
cdr3_nt: TGTGCCAGCAGGCCCGACAGGGTGGAGAAGGGAGCTTTCTTT

d_call: TRBD1
j_call: TRBJ1-1
v_call: TRBV7-2
clone_size: many
cdr3_aa: CASSNQGAGVTEAFF
cdr3_nt: TGTGCCAGCAGCAATCAGGGGGCCGGGGTGACTGAAGCTTTCTTT

d_call: -
j_call: TRBJ1-2
v_call: TRBV7-9
clone_size: many
cdr3_aa: CASSLGGVGHSLYGYTF
cdr3_nt: TGTGCCAGCAGCTTAGGGGGCGTTGGCCATTCCCTCTATGGCTACACCTTC

d_call: TRBD1
j_call: TRBJ2-1
v_call: TRBV11-3
clone_size: many
cdr3_aa: CASSKGQGYNEQFF
cdr3_nt: TGTGCCAGCAGCAAAGGACAGGGTTACAATGAGCAGTTCTTC

d_call: -
j_call: TRBJ2-2
v_call: TRBV6-5
clone_size: few
cdr3_aa: CASSYQGPNTGELFF
cdr3_nt: TGTGCCAGCAGTTACCAGGGACCTAACACCGGGGAGCTGTTTTTT

d_call: -
j_call: TRBJ1-1
v_call: TRBV20-1
clone_size: many
cdr3_aa: CSAATMNTEAFF
cdr3_nt: TGCAGTGCTGCGACCATGAACACTGAAGCTTTCTTT

d_call: -
j_call: TRBJ2-3
v_call: TRBV23-1
clone_size: few
cdr3_aa: CASSQLGVRTDTQYF
cdr3_nt: TGCGCCAGCAGTCAACTGGGTGTCCGCACAGATACGCAGTATTTT

d_call: TRBD1
j_call: TRBJ2-5
v_call: TRBV28
clone_size: many
cdr3_aa: CASSPARDRPRQETQYF
cdr3_nt: TGTGCCAGCAGTCCCGCCCGGGACAGGCCTAGACAAGAGACCCAGTACTTC

d_call: -
j_call: TRBJ1-5
v_call: TRBV12-3/TRBV12-4
clone_size: many
cdr3_aa: CASSFRVRWQGYSNQPQHF
cdr3_nt: TGTGCCAGCAGTTTTAGGGTCAGATGGCAGGGTTATAGCAATCAGCCCCAGCATTTT

d_call: TRBD2
j_call: TRBJ2-1
v_call: TRBV19
clone_size: many
cdr3_aa: CASSTIIAGPSYNEQFF
cdr3_nt: TGTGCCAGTAGTACCATCATAGCGGGACCCTCCTACAATGAGCAGTTCTTC

d_call: TRBD2
j_call: TRBJ2-5
v_call: TRBV15
clone_size: many
cdr3_aa: CATWREGRGQETQYF
cdr3_nt: TGTGCCACCTGGCGGGAGGGCCGGGGGCAAGAGACCCAGTACTTC

d_call: TRBD2
j_call: TRBJ2-5
v_call: TRBV20-1
clone_size: many
cdr3_aa: CSARDLLAGAIETQYF
cdr3_nt: TGCAGTGCTAGAGATTTACTAGCGGGAGCTATTGAGACCCAGTACTTC

d_call: -
j_call: TRBJ1-1
v_call: TRBV5-1
clone_size: many
cdr3_aa: CASSKTTVNTEAFF
cdr3_nt: TGCGCCAGCAGTAAAACGACAGTGAACACTGAAGCTTTCTTT

d_call: -
j_call: TRBJ2-7
v_call: TRBV5-1
clone_size: many
cdr3_aa: CASSSRDSGVYEQYF
cdr3_nt: TGCGCCAGCAGCTCCCGTGATAGCGGAGTCTACGAGCAGTACTTC

d_call: -
j_call: TRBJ1-4
v_call: TRBV14
clone_size: few
cdr3_aa: CASSQDAQQATNEKLFF
cdr3_nt: TGTGCCAGCAGCCAAGACGCGCAACAGGCAACTAATGAAAAACTGTTTTTT

d_call: -
j_call: TRBJ1-5
v_call: TRBV15
clone_size: few
cdr3_aa: CATSRDNSQPQHF
cdr3_nt: TGTGCCACCAGCAGAGATAATTCCCAGCCCCAGCATTTT

d_call: -
j_call: TRBJ1-2
v_call: TRBV29-1
clone_size: many
cdr3_aa: CSGEQVTYGYTF
cdr3_nt: TGCAGCGGCGAACAGGTGACCTATGGCTACACCTTC

d_call: TRBD2
j_call: TRBJ2-3
v_call: TRBV6-5
clone_size: many
cdr3_aa: CASSYLGLAGTDTQYF
cdr3_nt: TGTGCCAGCAGTTATCTAGGACTAGCGGGAACAGATACGCAGTATTTT

d_call: -
j_call: TRBJ2-7
v_call: TRBV20-1
clone_size: many
cdr3_aa: CSAPRTPDSYEQYF
cdr3_nt: TGCAGTGCTCCGCGGACACCCGACTCCTACGAGCAGTACTTC

d_call: -
j_call: TRBJ2-1
v_call: TRBV6-4
clone_size: few
cdr3_aa: CASSQQGSTEQFF
cdr3_nt: TGTGCCAGCAGCCAACAGGGAAGTACTGAGCAGTTCTTC

d_call: TRBD1
j_call: TRBJ2-1
v_call: TRBV28
clone_size: many
cdr3_aa: CASSPSSGGNNEQFF
cdr3_nt: TGTGCCAGCAGTCCCTCGTCAGGGGGCAACAATGAGCAGTTCTTC

d_call: TRBD1
j_call: TRBJ1-5
v_call: TRBV12-3/TRBV12-4
clone_size: many
cdr3_aa: CASSPQGNNNQPQHF
cdr3_nt: TGTGCCAGCAGTCCACAGGGGAATAACAATCAGCCCCAGCATTTT

d_call: -
j_call: TRBJ2-1
v_call: TRBV5-1
clone_size: many
cdr3_aa: CASSQSPGLDNEQFF
cdr3_nt: TGCGCCAGCAGCCAATCCCCGGGACTGGACAATGAGCAGTTCTTC

d_call: -
j_call: TRBJ2-2
v_call: TRBV5-1
clone_size: many
cdr3_aa: CASSLSGLNTGELFF
cdr3_nt: TGCGCCAGCAGCTTATCCGGACTGAACACCGGGGAGCTGTTTTTT

d_call: -
j_call: TRBJ2-5
v_call: TRBV24-1
clone_size: many
cdr3_aa: CATSDSHQWTQYF
cdr3_nt: TGTGCCACCAGTGATTCGCACCAGTGGACCCAGTACTTC

d_call: -
j_call: TRBJ1-1
v_call: TRBV4-3
clone_size: many
cdr3_aa: CASSQGAQGSLNTEAFF
cdr3_nt: TGCGCCAGCAGCCAAGGGGCACAGGGCTCTTTGAACACTGAAGCTTTCTTT

d_call: TRBD2
j_call: TRBJ2-3
v_call: TRBV11-2
clone_size: many
cdr3_aa: CASSLVSSGRAPGIDTQYF
cdr3_nt: TGTGCCAGCAGCTTAGTATCTAGCGGGAGGGCTCCGGGGATCGATACGCAGTATTTT

d_call: -
j_call: TRBJ2-7
v_call: TRBV6-1
clone_size: many
cdr3_aa: CASSGRLGAYEQYF
cdr3_nt: TGTGCCAGCAGTGGGAGGCTAGGAGCCTACGAGCAGTACTTC

d_call: -
j_call: TRBJ2-7
v_call: TRBV6-2/TRBV6-3
clone_size: many
cdr3_aa: CASSYRQAYEQYF
cdr3_nt: TGTGCCAGCAGTTACCGGCAAGCCTACGAGCAGTACTTC

d_call: -
j_call: TRBJ2-7
v_call: TRBV9
clone_size: many
cdr3_aa: CASSVGGQETYEQYF
cdr3_nt: TGTGCCAGCAGCGTAGGAGGGCAGGAAACCTACGAGCAGTACTTC

d_call: TRBD2
j_call: TRBJ2-1
v_call: TRBV20-1
clone_size: many
cdr3_aa: CSAPGVAGRAYNEQFF
cdr3_nt: TGCAGTGCCCCTGGGGTAGCGGGACGGGCCTACAATGAGCAGTTCTTC

d_call: TRBD2
j_call: TRBJ2-1
v_call: TRBV7-2
clone_size: many
cdr3_aa: CASSLVRGGLYEQFF
cdr3_nt: TGTGCCAGCAGCTTAGTACGGGGGGGCCTTTATGAGCAGTTCTTC

d_call: -
j_call: TRBJ1-1
v_call: TRBV20-1
clone_size: many
cdr3_aa: CSVVPVKGEAFF
cdr3_nt: TGCAGTGTTGTTCCCGTTAAGGGAGAAGCTTTCTTT

d_call: TRBD2
j_call: TRBJ2-3
v_call: TRBV7-2
clone_size: many
cdr3_aa: CASSPTSGGTDTQYF
cdr3_nt: TGTGCCAGCAGCCCAACTAGCGGGGGCACAGATACGCAGTATTTT

d_call: TRBD1
j_call: TRBJ1-6
v_call: TRBV11-2
clone_size: many
cdr3_aa: CASSYDRGPPLHF
cdr3_nt: TGTGCCAGCAGCTACGACAGGGGCCCACCCCTCCACTTT

d_call: -
j_call: TRBJ2-7
v_call: TRBV21-1
clone_size: -
cdr3_aa: CASSKAWKDRGRYEQYF
cdr3_nt: TGTGCCAGCAGCAAAGCTTGGAAGGACAGGGGGCGCTACGAGCAGTACTTC

d_call: -
j_call: TRBJ1-1
v_call: TRBV24-1
clone_size: many
cdr3_aa: CATSDTENTEAFF
cdr3_nt: TGTGCCACCAGTGATACAGAGAACACTGAAGCTTTCTTT

d_call: TRBD1
j_call: TRBJ2-3
v_call: TRBV24-1
clone_size: -
cdr3_aa: CATSDPGQGTPSTDTQYF
cdr3_nt: TGTGCCACCAGTGATCCCGGACAGGGGACCCCTTCCACAGATACGCAGTATTTT

d_call: -
j_call: TRBJ1-2
v_call: TRBV5-1
clone_size: few
cdr3_aa: CASQAGDGYGYTF
cdr3_nt: TGCGCCAGCCAAGCTGGGGACGGCTATGGCTACACCTTC

d_call: TRBD2
j_call: TRBJ2-1
v_call: TRBV7-2
clone_size: many
cdr3_aa: CASSSGTSGINEQFF
cdr3_nt: TGTGCCAGCAGCTCCGGGACTAGCGGAATCAATGAGCAGTTCTTC

d_call: TRBD1
j_call: TRBJ1-1
v_call: TRBV12-3/TRBV12-4
clone_size: many
cdr3_aa: CASSGIGTGSTEAFF
cdr3_nt: TGTGCCAGCAGTGGAATTGGGACAGGTTCCACTGAAGCTTTCTTT

d_call: -
j_call: TRBJ2-2
v_call: TRBV20-1
clone_size: many
cdr3_aa: CSAPRGGNTGELFF
cdr3_nt: TGCAGTGCCCCTAGAGGGGGGAACACCGGGGAGCTGTTTTTT

d_call: -
j_call: TRBJ2-7
v_call: TRBV12-3/TRBV12-4
clone_size: many
cdr3_aa: CASSFSMIEQYF
cdr3_nt: TGTGCCAGCAGTTTCTCCATGATCGAGCAGTACTTC

d_call: -
j_call: TRBJ1-1
v_call: TRBV11-2
clone_size: -
cdr3_aa: CASSPVGRSVPSWAFF
cdr3_nt: TGTGCCAGCAGCCCAGTCGGCAGATCGGTTCCCTCGTGGGCTTTCTTT